This T cell receptor beta chain was retrieved from a study of CD8 T cells in ankylosing spondylitis. Study conclusions and caveats: What seemed typical of ankylosing spondylitis blood was a TCR beta motif built from several highly homologous variants. Earlier work had already found some motif variants in reactive arthritis synovial fluid and blood. The study looked at matched synovial fluid samples from ankylosing spondylitis patients. Disease-linked clones were reported to be significantly enriched there. Relatively scarce in peripheral blood, disease-linked clones were CD8+.

With 8 bases removed from V and 4 bases from J, the gap between germline ends came to 14 bases. The CDR3 has 12 residues. Germline CDR1 reads DFQATT; CDR2 reads SNEGSKA (reference sequence). Of note for this clonotype: Its cognate antigen is unknown.

With molecular barcodes, quantitative 5'-RACE was used to make the TCR beta libraries. TCRdb ran MiXCR on the 5' RACE reads and lists one entry per CDR3 protein. In the table there are hundreds of thousands of distinct CDR3 sequences, 10% to 15% of which are singletons. The sequenced material came from blood, either unsorted or a sorted T cell fraction (not recorded which). The origin of this receptor is a male donor with ankylosing spondylitis. The V and J genes are TRBV20-1 and TRBJ1-1, with a possible D match to TRBD1 (5 bases). The CDR3 reads CSSNRRGTEAFF. Here the CDR3 DNA reads TGCAGTTCCAACCGGAGGGGCACTGAAGCTTTCTTT.